Below are 9 T cell receptor beta chains sequenced from a single sample in a study of patients and donors after allogeneic stem cell transplantation. MiXCR was run by TCRdb on the RT-PCR reads, yielding one entry per CDR3 protein. The sample has approximately 410,000 distinct CDR3 sequences; around 16% are singletons. Sequenced sample: blood, either unsorted or a sorted T cell fraction (not recorded which). All receptors come from a human donor who was either an allogeneic HSCT recipient or a stem cell or donor lymphocyte infusion donor (not recorded which). It is not recorded whose cells these are; they may come from a transplant donor.

This clonotype was seen more than once but under ten times. The CDR3 coding sequence is TGTGCTAGTGGTTTAGGGAGCCCTGCGGACGAGCAGTACTTC. It translates to CASGLGSPADEQYF. The chain employs TRBV12-5 and TRBJ2-7, with a weak D call TRBD2 (5 bases). Germline V CDR1 and CDR2: LGHNT, FRNRAP. The length of the CDR3 is 14 residues. V gave up 3 bases and J gave up 5 bases, with 14 bases separating them.

The chain uses TRBV27 and TRBJ2-7, with 8 bases fitting TRBD1. This CDR3 is built from 15 residues. Germline V CDR1 and CDR2: MNHEY, SMNVEV (reference sequence). The V gene end was trimmed by 6 bases and the J gene end by 1 base; junction bases not matched to a gene: 8. Here the CDR3 DNA reads TGTGCCAGCAGCCGGGACAGGCTTTCTTCCTACGAGCAGTACTTC. This encodes CASSRDRLSSYEQYF.

V gene TRBV6-2 or TRBV6-3 combines with J gene TRBJ2-3; D not resolved. Germline V gene lookup returns CDR1 MNHEY and CDR2 SVGEGT. The length of the CDR3 is 15 residues. Trimming removed 5 bases at V and 0 bases at J, with 12 bases between. DNA of the CDR3: TGTGCCAGCAGTACGGGTGTTAGAAGCACAGATACGCAGTATTTT. Translation gives CASSTGVRSTDTQYF.

The chain employs TRBV18 and TRBJ2-5, with D perhaps TRBD1 (6 bases). CDR3 length: 15 amino acids. Trimming stripped 6 bases from V and 4 bases from J, with 18 bases between. Germline assignment: CDR1 KGHSH and CDR2 LQKENI. The CDR3 region is CASSPPGTGRETQYF. DNA of the CDR3: TGTGCCAGCTCCCCTCCTGGAACAGGGAGAGAGACCCAGTACTTC.

This clonotype was seen more than once but under ten times. This chain joins TRBV29-1 and TRBJ2-2; possible D gene TRBD1, 5 bases. There are 11 residues in the CDR3. V was trimmed by 5 bases and J by 7 bases, leaving 8 bases between them. The germline V gene has CDR1 SQVTM and CDR2 ANQGSEA. The CDR3 spells CSVWGGGELFF. For the CDR3, the DNA is TGCAGCGTTTGGGGCGGCGGGGAGCTGTTTTTT.

This clonotype appeared many times. The V and J genes are TRBV3-1 and TRBJ2-2; D remains ambiguous. Per the germline V gene, CDR1 is LGHDT and CDR2 is YNNKEL (reference sequence). CDR3 size: 12 residues. The V end was cut by 3 bases, the J end by 5 bases, with 4 bases between. CDR3 amino acids: CASSQATGELFF. The CDR3 DNA is TGTGCCAGCAGCCAGGCTACCGGGGAGCTGTTTTTT. The entire variable domain, with the rest obtained from reference TRBV3-1 and TRBJ2-2, is as follows: DTAVSQTPKYLVTQMGNDKSIKCEQNLGHDTMYWYKQDSKKFLKIMFSYNNKELIINETVPNRFSPKSPDKAHLNLHINSLELGDSAVYFCASSQATGELFFGEGSRLTVL.

The chain joins TRBV12-5 to TRBJ1-5; 10 nucleotides line up with TRBD1. J was trimmed by 4 bases and V by 5 bases; bases with no gene match: 8. This CDR3 has 16 amino acids. In germline, CDR1 is LGHNT, CDR2 FRNRAP. DNA for the CDR3: TGTGCTAGTGGTGTATCCGGGACAGGGGTTAATCAGCCCCAGCATTTT. It encodes CASGVSGTGVNQPQHF.

This clonotype was found many times. The rearrangement uses TRBV12-3 or TRBV12-4 and TRBJ2-1; tentative D call: TRBD1 (6 bases). The V end lost 5 bases, the J end lost 6 bases, and 17 bases lay between the germline ends. The CDR3 sequence is 15 residues long. The CDR3 loop reads CASSESGGAGNEQFF. Written as DNA, the CDR3 is TGTGCCAGCAGTGAGTCTGGGGGCGCGGGCAATGAGCAGTTCTTC.

This clonotype was picked up a small number of times. The chain uses TRBV5-1 and TRBJ2-7; 8 bases are shared with TRBD2. The CDR3 is 16 amino acids. The ends lost 1 base at V and 2 bases at J; junction bases unmatched: 8. Looked up from germline, CDR1 is SGHRS and CDR2 is YFSETQ. DNA of the CDR3: TGCGCCAGCAGCTTGAAACCGGGACTAGAAACCTACGAGCAGTACTTC. Translating it yields CASSLKPGLETYEQYF.